The present T cell receptor (beta chain) was sequenced within a study of pediatric ulcerative colitis. The rectum was sampled with one to two pinch biopsies at colonoscopy. As for this clone: Its antigen is currently unknown.

Study-level results: Rectal repertoires separated controls, mild-moderate and acute severe colitis.

CDR1 and CDR2 (germline): MNHEY, SMNVEV (reference sequence). V lost 7 bases to trimming and J lost 7 bases, with 20 bases between them. CDR3 length equals 14 residues. Method: immunoSEQ multiplex PCR; TCRdb's copy keeps in-frame clones and lacks some. The top ten hold approximately 8% of the sample, which has approximately 17,000 clones, about 80% seen once. The chain has TRBV27 and TRBJ2-7; D might be TRBD1 or TRBD2, each matching 6 bases. Sequencing used gut tissue. The sequence was obtained from a boy between 10 and 17 years old who was a control in a study of pediatric ulcerative colitis. CDR3: CASNPWGARGEQYF. The CDR3 DNA is TGTGCCAGCAATCCCTGGGGGGCCCGGGGAGAGCAGTACTTC.